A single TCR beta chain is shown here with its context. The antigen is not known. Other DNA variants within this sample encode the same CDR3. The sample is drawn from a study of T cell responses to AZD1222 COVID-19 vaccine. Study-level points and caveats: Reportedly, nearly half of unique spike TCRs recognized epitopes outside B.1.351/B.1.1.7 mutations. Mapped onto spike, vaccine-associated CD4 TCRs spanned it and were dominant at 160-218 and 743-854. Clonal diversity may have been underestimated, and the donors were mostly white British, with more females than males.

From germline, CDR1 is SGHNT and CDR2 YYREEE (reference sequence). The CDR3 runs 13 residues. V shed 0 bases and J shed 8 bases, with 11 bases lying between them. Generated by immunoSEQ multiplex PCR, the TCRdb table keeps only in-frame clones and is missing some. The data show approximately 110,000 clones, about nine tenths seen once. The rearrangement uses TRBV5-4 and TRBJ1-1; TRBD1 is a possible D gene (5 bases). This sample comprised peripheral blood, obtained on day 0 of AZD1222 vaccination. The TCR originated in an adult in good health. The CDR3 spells CASSLAGGDEAFF. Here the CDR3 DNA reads TGTGCCAGCAGCTTGGCCGGGGGGGACGAAGCTTTCTTT.